Each of the 9 T cell receptor beta chains below was sequenced from the same sample in a study of cytomegalovirus exposure and HLA in healthy donors. PCR was performed using 60 Vbeta and 13 Jbeta primers. Here immunoSEQ multiplex PCR was the method, and the copy in TCRdb shows in-frame clones only, minus some. The sample yields about 190,000 clones, about four fifths seen once. The sequenced sample was PBMCs. Receptor source: a woman between 45 and 65 years old in good health and CMV-seropositive.

The V and J genes are TRBV7-2 and TRBJ1-2; 10 nucleotides match TRBD1. V lost 7 bases, J lost 4 bases, and 6 bases stayed unmatched. This CDR3 spans 14 amino acids. Germline values: CDR1 SGHTA, CDR2 FQGNSA. This CDR3 is CASKTGGVVYGYTF. Written as DNA, the CDR3 is TGTGCCAGCAAGACAGGGGGCGTCGTCTATGGCTACACCTTC.

This clone was detected a few times. This chain connects TRBV6-5 to TRBJ2-1; 7 nucleotides line up with TRBD2. This CDR3 spans 15 amino acids. Trimming took 2 bases from V and 3 from J; bases not matched to a gene: 4. CDR1 is MNHEY, CDR2 SVGAGI, per germline. The CDR3 loop is CASSYGLADYNEQFF. DNA for the CDR3: TGTGCCAGCAGTTACGGCCTAGCGGACTACAATGAGCAGTTCTTC.

In its sample, this clone was seen once. This chain uses TRBV6-6 with TRBJ2-3; maybe TRBD1 (6 bases). Germline lookup yields CDR1 MNHNY and CDR2 SVGAGI (reference sequence). The CDR3 length is 15 residues. Between the trimmed V and J ends, which lost 6 bases and 2 bases, there was a span of 15 bases. The CDR3 bases are TGTGCCAGCAGGTTCAGGACAGCGTCCACAGATACGCAGTATTTT. This translates into CASRFRTASTDTQYF.

In regard to this clone: The junction differs from germline at one of its ends, possibly a read error. J is TRBJ1-2 and V is TRBV6-1; no clear D. The V gene's germline CDR1 is MNHNS and CDR2 SASEGT. The CDR3 spans 15 residues. The CDR3 spells CASREAGRGSYGYTF. CDR3 coding DNA: TGTGCCAGCAGGGAAGCCGGTCGGGGAAGCTATGGCTACACCTTC.

The chain combines TRBV7-2 with TRBJ2-7; D might be TRBD2 (5 bases). This CDR3 is 15 amino acids long. Trimming took 2 bases from V and 0 from J, leaving 11 bases between them. Germline V CDR1 and CDR2: SGHTA, FQGNSA. CDR3 DNA: TGTGCCAGCAGCTTAATAGGACTCCCCTCCTACGAGCAGTACTTC. Its translation is CASSLIGLPSYEQYF.

This sequence joins TRBV5-1 and TRBJ2-3; 11 nucleotides agree with TRBD2. Germline CDR1 reads SGHRS; CDR2 reads YFSETQ. V was pared by 0 bases and J by 3 bases, with 6 bases of the junction left unmatched. This CDR3 contains 17 residues. The CDR3 nucleotides are TGCGCCAGCAGCTTGGGACTAGCGGGACCACGAACAGATACGCAGTATTTT. Residues: CASSLGLAGPRTDTQYF.

This clone appeared a few times. The DNA for the CDR3 is TGTGCCGGAAACTCAGGGTCCTTAAACACTGAAGCTTTCTTT. The encoded protein is CAGNSGSLNTEAFF. The chain is built from TRBV6-1 and TRBJ1-1; possible D gene TRBD1, 5 bases. Trimming removed 11 bases from V and 2 bases from J, with 18 bases in between. Per germline, CDR1 MNHNS and CDR2 SASEGT. The CDR3 loop spans 14 amino acids.

The chain has TRBV12-5 and TRBJ2-1; D possibly corresponds to TRBD1 (6 bases). V gave up 3 bases and J gave up 1 base, with 7 bases separating them. Germline CDR1 is LGHNT and CDR2 is FRNRAP. This CDR3 contains 14 residues. In nucleotides, the CDR3 is TGTGCTAGTGGTTTAGGGGGTTCCTACAATGAGCAGTTCTTC. It translates to CASGLGGSYNEQFF.

The gene calls are TRBV6-6 and TRBJ1-5, with D possibly TRBD1 on 6 matching bases. V dropped 8 bases and J dropped 0 bases, with 14 bases sitting between them. The germline V gene encodes CDR1 MNHNY and CDR2 SVGAGI (reference sequence). The CDR3 covers 15 residues. The CDR3 DNA is TGTGCCAGCGGGAGGGGGGGTTATAGCAATCAGCCCCAGCATTTT. This encodes CASGRGGYSNQPQHF.